This TCR beta chain was profiled in a study of blood T cell repertoires in COVID-19. Study overall: PBMCs, B-cell-depleted T cells, or T cells were the source of the cDNA or gDNA that made up the material.

The CDR3 runs 15 residues. Germline CDR1 reads SGHRS; CDR2 reads YFSETQ. The V gene lost 0 bases and the J gene lost 0 bases, with 7 bases spanning the gap. Study processing details: For nucleated cells, counts were estimated from reference gene primer amplification. Here immunoSEQ multiplex PCR was the method, and the copy in TCRdb shows in-frame clones only, minus some. That table supplies the V and J calls and clone size; D and trimming were determined from the DNA. The repertoire holds approximately 110,000 clones, with around three quarters as singletons. This sequence was found in a human donor in a cohort sampled during active or convalescent COVID-19. The gene calls are TRBV5-1 and TRBJ2-1; TRBD1 is a possible D gene (5 bases). Sequencing used peripheral blood. CDR3 region: CASSLGQISYNEQFF. The CDR3 nucleotides are TGCGCCAGCAGCTTGGGACAGATCTCCTACAATGAGCAGTTCTTC. Variable domain in full (rest from reference TRBV5-1 and TRBJ2-1): KAGVTQTPRYLIKTRGQQVTLSCSPISGHRSVSWYQQTPGQGLQFLFEYFSETQRNKGNFPGRFSGRQFSNSRSEMNVSTLELGDSALYLCASSLGQISYNEQFFGPGTRLTVL.